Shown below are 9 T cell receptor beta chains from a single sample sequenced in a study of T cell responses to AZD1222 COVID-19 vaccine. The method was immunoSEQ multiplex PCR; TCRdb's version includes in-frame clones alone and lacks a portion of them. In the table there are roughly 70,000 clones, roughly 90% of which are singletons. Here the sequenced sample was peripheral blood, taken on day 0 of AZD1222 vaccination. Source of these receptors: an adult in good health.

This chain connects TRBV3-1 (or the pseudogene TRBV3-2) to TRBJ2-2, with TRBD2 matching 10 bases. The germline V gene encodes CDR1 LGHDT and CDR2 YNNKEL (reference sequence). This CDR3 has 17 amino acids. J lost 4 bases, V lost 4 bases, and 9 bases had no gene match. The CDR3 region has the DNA TGTGCCAGCAGCCCGCCGGGGCTAGCGGGAGCCACCGGGGAGCTGTTTTTT. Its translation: CASSPPGLAGATGELFF.

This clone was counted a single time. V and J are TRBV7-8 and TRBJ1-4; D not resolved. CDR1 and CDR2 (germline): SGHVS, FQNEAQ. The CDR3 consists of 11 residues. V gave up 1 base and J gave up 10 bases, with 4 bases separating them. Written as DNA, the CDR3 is TGTGCCAGCAGCTTAGAGGGAAAACTGTTTTTT. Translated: CASSLEGKLFF.

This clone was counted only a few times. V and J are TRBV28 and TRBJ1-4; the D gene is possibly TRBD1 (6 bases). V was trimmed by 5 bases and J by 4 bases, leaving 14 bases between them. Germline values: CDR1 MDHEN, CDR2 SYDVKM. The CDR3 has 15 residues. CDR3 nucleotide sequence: TGTGCCAGCAGTCCACCGACAGGTGTTAATGAAAAACTGTTTTTT. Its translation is CASSPPTGVNEKLFF.

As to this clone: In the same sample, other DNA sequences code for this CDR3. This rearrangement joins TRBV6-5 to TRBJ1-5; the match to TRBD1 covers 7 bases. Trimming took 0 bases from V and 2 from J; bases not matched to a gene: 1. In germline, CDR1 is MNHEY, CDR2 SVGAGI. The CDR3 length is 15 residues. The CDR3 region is CASSYSQGGNQPQHF. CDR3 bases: TGTGCCAGCAGTTACTCTCAGGGGGGCAATCAGCCCCAGCATTTT.

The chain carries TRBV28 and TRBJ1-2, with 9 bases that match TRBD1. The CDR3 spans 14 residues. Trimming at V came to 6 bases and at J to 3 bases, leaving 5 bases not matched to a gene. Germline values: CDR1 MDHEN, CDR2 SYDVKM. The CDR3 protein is CASSRQGVHYGYTF. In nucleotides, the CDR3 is TGTGCCAGCAGCCGACAGGGGGTGCACTATGGCTACACCTTC.

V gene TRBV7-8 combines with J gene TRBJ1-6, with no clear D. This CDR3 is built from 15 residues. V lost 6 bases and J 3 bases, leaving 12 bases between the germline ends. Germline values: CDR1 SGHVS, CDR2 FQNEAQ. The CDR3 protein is CASRPDGGYNSPLHF. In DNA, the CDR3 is TGTGCCAGCAGACCAGACGGCGGCTATAATTCACCCCTCCACTTT. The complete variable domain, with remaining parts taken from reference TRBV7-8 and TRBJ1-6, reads GAGVSQSPRYKVAKRGQDVALRCDPISGHVSLFWYQQALGQGPEFLTYFQNEAQLDKSGLPSDRFFAERPEGSVSTLKIQRTQQEDSAVYLCASRPDGGYNSPLHFGNGTRLTVT.

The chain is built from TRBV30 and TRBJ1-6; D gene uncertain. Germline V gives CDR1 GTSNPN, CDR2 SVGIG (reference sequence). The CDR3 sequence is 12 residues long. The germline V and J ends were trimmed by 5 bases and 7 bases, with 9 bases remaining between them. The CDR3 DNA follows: TGTGCCTGGGGCGGATTAAATTCACCCCTCCACTTT. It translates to CAWGGLNSPLHF.

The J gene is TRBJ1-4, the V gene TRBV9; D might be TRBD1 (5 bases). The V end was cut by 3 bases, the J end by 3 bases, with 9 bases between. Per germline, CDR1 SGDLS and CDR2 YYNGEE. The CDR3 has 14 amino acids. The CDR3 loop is CASSEGRANEKLFF. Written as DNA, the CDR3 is TGTGCCAGCAGCGAGGGGAGAGCTAATGAAAAACTGTTTTTT.

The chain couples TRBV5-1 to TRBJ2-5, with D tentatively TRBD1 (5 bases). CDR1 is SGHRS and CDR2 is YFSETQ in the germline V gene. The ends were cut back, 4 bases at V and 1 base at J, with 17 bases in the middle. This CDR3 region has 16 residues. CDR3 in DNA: TGCGCCAGCAGCCCATCCCCTGGGGCTAGCCAAGAGACCCAGTACTTC. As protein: CASSPSPGASQETQYF.